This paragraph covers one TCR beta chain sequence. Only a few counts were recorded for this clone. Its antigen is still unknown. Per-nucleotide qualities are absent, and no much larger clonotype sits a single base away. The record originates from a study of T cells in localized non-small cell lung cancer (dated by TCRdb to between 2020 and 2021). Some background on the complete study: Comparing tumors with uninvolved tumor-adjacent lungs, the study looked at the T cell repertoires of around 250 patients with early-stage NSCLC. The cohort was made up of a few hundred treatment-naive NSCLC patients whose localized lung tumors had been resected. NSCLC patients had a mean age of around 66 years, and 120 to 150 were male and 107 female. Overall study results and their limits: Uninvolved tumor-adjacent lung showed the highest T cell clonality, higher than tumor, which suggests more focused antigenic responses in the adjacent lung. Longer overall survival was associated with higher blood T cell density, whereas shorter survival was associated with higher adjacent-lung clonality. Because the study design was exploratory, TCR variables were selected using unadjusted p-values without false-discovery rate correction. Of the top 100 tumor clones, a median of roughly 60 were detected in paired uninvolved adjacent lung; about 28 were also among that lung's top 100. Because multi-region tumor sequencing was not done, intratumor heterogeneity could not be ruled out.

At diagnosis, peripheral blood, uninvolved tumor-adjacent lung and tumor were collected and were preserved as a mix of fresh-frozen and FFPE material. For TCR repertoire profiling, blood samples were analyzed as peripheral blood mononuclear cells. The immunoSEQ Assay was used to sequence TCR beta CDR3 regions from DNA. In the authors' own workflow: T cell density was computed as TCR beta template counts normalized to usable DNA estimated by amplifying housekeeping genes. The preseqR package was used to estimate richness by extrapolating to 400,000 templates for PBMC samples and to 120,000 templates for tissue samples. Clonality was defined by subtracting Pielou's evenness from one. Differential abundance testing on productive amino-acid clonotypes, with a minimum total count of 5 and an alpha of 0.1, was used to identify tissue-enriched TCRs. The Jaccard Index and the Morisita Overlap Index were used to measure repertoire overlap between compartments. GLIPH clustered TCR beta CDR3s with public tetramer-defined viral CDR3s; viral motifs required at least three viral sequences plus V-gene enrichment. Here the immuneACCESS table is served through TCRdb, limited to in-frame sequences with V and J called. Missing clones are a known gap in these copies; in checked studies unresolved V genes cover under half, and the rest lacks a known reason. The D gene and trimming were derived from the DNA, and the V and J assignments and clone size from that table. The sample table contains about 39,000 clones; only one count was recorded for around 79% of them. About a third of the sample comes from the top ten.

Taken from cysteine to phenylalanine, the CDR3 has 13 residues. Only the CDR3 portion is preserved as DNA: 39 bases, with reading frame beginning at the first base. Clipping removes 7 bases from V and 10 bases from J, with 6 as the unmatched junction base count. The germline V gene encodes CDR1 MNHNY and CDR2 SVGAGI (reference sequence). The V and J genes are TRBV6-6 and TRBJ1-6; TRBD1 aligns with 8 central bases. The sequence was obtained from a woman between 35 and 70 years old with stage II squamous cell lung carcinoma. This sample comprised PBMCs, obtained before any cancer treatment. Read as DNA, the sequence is TGTGCCAGCACTCAGGGGGCAGAATCACCCCTCCACTTT. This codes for CASTQGAESPLHF.